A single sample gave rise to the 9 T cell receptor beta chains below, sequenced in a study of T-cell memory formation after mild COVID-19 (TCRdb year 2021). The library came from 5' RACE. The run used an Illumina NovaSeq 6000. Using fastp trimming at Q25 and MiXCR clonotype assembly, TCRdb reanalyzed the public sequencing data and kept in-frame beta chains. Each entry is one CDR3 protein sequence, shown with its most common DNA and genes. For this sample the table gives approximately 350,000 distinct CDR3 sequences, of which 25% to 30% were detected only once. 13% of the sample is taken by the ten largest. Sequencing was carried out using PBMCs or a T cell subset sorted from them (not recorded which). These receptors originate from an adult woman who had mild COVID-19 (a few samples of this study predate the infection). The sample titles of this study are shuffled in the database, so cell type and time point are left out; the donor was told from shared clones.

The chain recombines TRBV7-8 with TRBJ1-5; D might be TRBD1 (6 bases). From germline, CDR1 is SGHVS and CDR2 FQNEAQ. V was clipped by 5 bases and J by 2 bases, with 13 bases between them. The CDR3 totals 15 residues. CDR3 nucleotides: TGTGCCAGCAGCGCCAACAGGGTCGGCAATCAGCCCCAGCATTTT. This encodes CASSANRVGNQPQHF.

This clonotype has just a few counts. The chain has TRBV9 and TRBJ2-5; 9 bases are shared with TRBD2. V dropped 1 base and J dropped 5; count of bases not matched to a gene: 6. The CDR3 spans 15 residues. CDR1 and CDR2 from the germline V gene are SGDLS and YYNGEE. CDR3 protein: CASSVSPSGTETQYF. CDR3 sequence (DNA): TGTGCCAGCAGCGTATCCCCTAGCGGGACGGAGACCCAGTACTTC.

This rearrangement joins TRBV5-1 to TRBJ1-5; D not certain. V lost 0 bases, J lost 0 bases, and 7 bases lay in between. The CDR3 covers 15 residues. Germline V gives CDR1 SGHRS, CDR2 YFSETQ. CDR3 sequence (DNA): TGCGCCAGCAGCTTGGAGAGTAGTAGCAATCAGCCCCAGCATTTT. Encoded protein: CASSLESSSNQPQHF.

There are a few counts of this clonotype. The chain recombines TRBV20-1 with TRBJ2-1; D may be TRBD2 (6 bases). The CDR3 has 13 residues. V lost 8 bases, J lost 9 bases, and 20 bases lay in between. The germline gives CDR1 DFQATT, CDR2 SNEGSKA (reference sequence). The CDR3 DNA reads TGCAGTATCGGGAGTCGAATGGGGAGTGAGCAGTTCTTC. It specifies CSIGSRMGSEQFF.

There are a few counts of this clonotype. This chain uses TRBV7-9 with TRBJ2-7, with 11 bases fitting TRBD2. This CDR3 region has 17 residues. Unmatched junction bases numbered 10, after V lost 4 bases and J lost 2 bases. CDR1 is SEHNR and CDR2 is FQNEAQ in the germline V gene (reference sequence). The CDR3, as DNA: TGTGCCAGCAGCTGGGCAGCCGGGACTAGCGGCCCCTACGAGCAGTACTTC. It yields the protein CASSWAAGTSGPYEQYF.

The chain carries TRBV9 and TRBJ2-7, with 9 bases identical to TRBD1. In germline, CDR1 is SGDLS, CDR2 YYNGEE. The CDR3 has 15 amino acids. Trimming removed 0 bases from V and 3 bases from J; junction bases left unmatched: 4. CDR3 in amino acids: CASSVEGQGNYEQYF. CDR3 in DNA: TGTGCCAGCAGCGTAGAGGGACAGGGTAACTACGAGCAGTACTTC.

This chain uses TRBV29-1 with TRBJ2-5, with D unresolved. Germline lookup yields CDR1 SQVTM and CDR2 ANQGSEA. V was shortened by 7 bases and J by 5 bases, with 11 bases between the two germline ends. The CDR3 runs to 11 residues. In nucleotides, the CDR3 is TGCAGCGCTTCTCTGGGGGAGACCCAGTACTTC. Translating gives CSASLGETQYF.

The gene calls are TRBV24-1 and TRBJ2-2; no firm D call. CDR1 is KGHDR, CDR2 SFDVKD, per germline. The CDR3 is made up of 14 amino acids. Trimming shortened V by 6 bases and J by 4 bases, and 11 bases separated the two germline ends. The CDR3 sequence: CATSRSYGTGELFF. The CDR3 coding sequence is TGTGCCACCAGTCGTTCTTATGGCACCGGGGAGCTGTTTTTT.

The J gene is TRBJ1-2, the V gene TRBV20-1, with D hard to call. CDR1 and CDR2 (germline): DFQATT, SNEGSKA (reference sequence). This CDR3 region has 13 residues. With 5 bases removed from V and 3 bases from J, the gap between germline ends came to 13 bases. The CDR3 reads CSASSDSDYGYTF. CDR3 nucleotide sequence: TGCAGTGCTTCTTCGGACTCGGACTATGGCTACACCTTC.